The 31 T cell receptor beta chains in this list originate from one sample, sequenced in a study of tissue T cells after allogeneic stem cell transplantation. Time point given: mouse harvest day 7 after allogeneic transplant. Mouse grafts combined 10^7 T-cell-depleted bone marrow cells with 10^6 splenic CD5+ T cells. Clones were read by immunoSEQ multiplex PCR, and TCRdb kept only the in-frame ones, dropping some. Among 9,000 to 13,000 clones listed, roughly two fifths were seen once. The material sequenced was skin. The receptors come from a female BALB/c mouse given C57BL/6 T cells with graft-versus-host disease after an allogeneic hematopoietic cell transplant.

Details on this clone: Gene names refer to mouse genes. The CDR3 end lies 1 residue beyond the end of the read and is filled in from the germline J gene. V usage is TRBV26 and J usage is TRBJ2-2, with 8 bases lining up with TRBD2. Germline CDR1 KGHPV, CDR2 FQNQEV (reference sequence). The junction had 0 bases not matched to a gene; V was cut back by 3 bases and J by 0 bases. The CDR3 sequence is 15 residues long. The CDR3 bases that were read are TGTGCCAGCAGTCTTGGGGGGGCAAACACCGGGCAGCTCTAC. Its translation: CASSLGGANTGQLY. The whole CDR3 protein is CASSLGGANTGQLYF.

As to this clone: Mouse gene names apply. Sequencing ends 1 residue short of the CDR3 end; the germline J gene provides the rest. This chain uses TRBV12-2 with TRBJ2-5; tentative D call: TRBD2 (6 bases). V lost 6 bases and J lost 6, with 15 bases in between. CDR3 length equals 13 residues. Germline V gives CDR1 SGHLS, CDR2 HYDKME. The DNA read from the CDR3 is TGTGCCAGCCTCCGCTCCCTGGGGGACACCCAGTAC. It specifies CASLRSLGDTQY. The whole CDR3 protein is CASLRSLGDTQYF.

Concerning this clone itself: The genes are named according to mouse. The read falls 1 residue short of the CDR3 end, and the missing part is taken from the germline J gene. The V call is TRBV13-1, the J call TRBJ2-5; D perhaps matches TRBD1 (6 bases). This CDR3 comprises 13 residues. The germline V gene encodes CDR1 NSHNY and CDR2 SYGAGN. Trimming took off 5 bases at V and 4 bases at J, with 11 bases between the two ends. Partial CDR3 DNA: TGTGCCAGCAGGTCCGGGACAAAAGACACCCAGTAC. Its translation: CASRSGTKDTQY. The complete CDR3 reads CASRSGTKDTQYF.

As to this clone: The gene symbols are mouse symbols. The CDR3 extends 1 residue past the end of the read, so its final part is completed from the germline J gene. The rearrangement joins TRBV26 to TRBJ2-4; possible D gene TRBD1, 5 bases. Trimming took 2 bases from V and 0 from J, leaving 6 bases between them. Germline V gene data show CDR1 as KGHPV and CDR2 as FQNQEV (reference sequence). The CDR3 has 14 amino acids. Partial CDR3 DNA: TGTGCCAGCAGTCTGAGGGGTAGTCAAAACACCTTGTAC. Translation gives CASSLRGSQNTLY. The entire CDR3 sequence reads CASSLRGSQNTLYF. Combining the CDR3 with reference TRBV26 and TRBJ2-4 gives the whole variable domain NSKVIQTPRYLVKGQGQKAKMRCIPEKGHPVVFWYQQNKNNEFKFLINFQNQEVLQQIDMTEKRFSAECPSNSPCSLEIQSSEAGDSALYLCASSLRGSQNTLYFGAGTRLSVL.

With regard to this clone: Gene and germline names: mouse. The CDR3 is cut off 1 residue early in the read; its end comes from the germline J gene. The chain carries TRBV26 and TRBJ2-7, with TRBD2 matching 8 bases. The germline V gene has CDR1 KGHPV and CDR2 FQNQEV (reference sequence). V trimming: 3 bases; J trimming: 0 bases; junction bases outside the gene matches: 1. The CDR3 consists of 14 residues. CDR3 sequence: CASSLLGDSYEQYF. The CDR3 bases that were read are TGTGCCAGCAGTCTACTGGGGGACTCCTATGAACAGTAC. The full variable domain, completed using reference TRBV26 and TRBJ2-7, is NSKVIQTPRYLVKGQGQKAKMRCIPEKGHPVVFWYQQNKNNEFKFLINFQNQEVLQQIDMTEKRFSAECPSNSPCSLEIQSSEAGDSALYLCASSLLGDSYEQYFGPGTRLTVL.

Comments on this clone: Gene names are mouse gene names. Sequencing ends 1 residue short of the CDR3 end; the germline J gene provides the rest. The chain uses TRBV3 and TRBJ2-4; no clear D gene. V lost 1 base, J lost 0 bases, and 5 bases lay in between. Germline values: CDR1 SNHLY, CDR2 FYNGKV (reference sequence). CDR3 length: 14 residues. The CDR3 loop is CASSLGASQNTLYF. CDR3 DNA, as far as it was read: TGTGCCAGCAGCTTAGGGGCTAGTCAAAACACCTTGTAC.

Comment on this clone: Genes and germline are mouse. Read data end 1 residue before the CDR3 end; the end is taken from the germline J gene. This chain links TRBV26 with TRBJ1-5, with D possibly matching TRBD1 (6 bases). Trimming removed 4 bases at V and 0 bases at J, with 7 bases between. In germline, CDR1 is KGHPV, CDR2 FQNQEV (reference sequence). This CDR3 is built from 14 residues. CDR3 DNA, as far as it was read: TGTGCCAGCAGTCGGGACAATAACAACCAGGCTCCGCTT. Translation: CASSRDNNNQAPL. The CDR3 as a whole reads CASSRDNNNQAPLF. The variable domain in full, with the rest retrieved from reference TRBV26 and TRBJ1-5, is NSKVIQTPRYLVKGQGQKAKMRCIPEKGHPVVFWYQQNKNNEFKFLINFQNQEVLQQIDMTEKRFSAECPSNSPCSLEIQSSEAGDSALYLCASSRDNNNQAPLFGEGTRLSVL.

In regard to this clone: Each gene name is a mouse one. The CDR3 extends 1 residue past the end of the read, so its final part is completed from the germline J gene. V gene TRBV26 combines with J gene TRBJ2-4; D gene unclear. The germline CDR1 and CDR2 sequences are KGHPV and FQNQEV (reference sequence). V was trimmed by 3 bases and J by 0 bases, leaving 7 bases between them. The CDR3 covers 14 residues. The sequenced CDR3 bases are TGTGCCAGCAGTCTCGCAACTAGTCAAAACACCTTGTAC. Its protein product is CASSLATSQNTLY. From start to end, the CDR3 is CASSLATSQNTLYF.

With regard to this clone: Gene names and germline refer to mouse. The observed sequence ends 1 residue before the CDR3 terminus, with the missing tail filled in from the germline J gene. This chain links TRBV3 with TRBJ2-3; D might be TRBD1 or TRBD2, each matching 5 bases. The length of the CDR3 is 14 residues. The germline gives CDR1 SNHLY, CDR2 FYNGKV (reference sequence). Trimming took 4 bases from V and 1 from J, leaving 9 bases between them. The CDR3 spells CASSSQGRAETLYF. CDR3 DNA (partial): TGTGCCAGCAGCTCTCAGGGACGTGCAGAAACGCTGTAT. The complete variable domain, with remaining parts taken from reference TRBV3 and TRBJ2-3, reads GPKVLQIPSHQIIDMGQMVTLNCDPVSNHLYFYWYKQILGQQMEFLVNFYNGKVMEKSKLFKDQFSVERPDGSYFTLKIQPTALEDSAVYFCASSSQGRAETLYFGSGTRLTVL.

With respect to this clone: Gene names refer to mouse genes. The read terminates 1 residue before the CDR3 end, so the remaining end is supplied by the germline J gene. J is TRBJ2-7 and V is TRBV3; D might be TRBD1 (5 bases). With 5 bases removed from V and 7 bases from J, the gap between germline ends came to 18 bases. Germline V lookup: CDR1 SNHLY, CDR2 FYNGKV (reference sequence). The CDR3 is 14 residues long. Partial CDR3 DNA: TGTGCCAGCAGCCCCCGGACAAATTTGCGGGAACAGTAC. Residues: CASSPRTNLREQY. The complete CDR3 sequence is CASSPRTNLREQYF. Full variable domain (outside the CDR3, taken from reference TRBV3 and TRBJ2-7): GPKVLQIPSHQIIDMGQMVTLNCDPVSNHLYFYWYKQILGQQMEFLVNFYNGKVMEKSKLFKDQFSVERPDGSYFTLKIQPTALEDSAVYFCASSPRTNLREQYFGPGTRLTVL.

This clone was seen only a few times. Gene names are mouse gene names. The read finishes 1 residue shy of the CDR3 end, and the germline J gene is used to complete it. This chain uses TRBV22 with TRBJ2-3; the table's D call, TRBD2, was not checked against the DNA. TRBV22 is a pseudogene locus. This CDR3 spans 15 amino acids. This chain's CDR3 is CASSCLGGPAETLYF. CDR3 DNA, as far as it was read: TGTGCCAGCAGTTGTCTGGGGGGGCCTGCAGAAACGCTGTAT.

Of note for this clone: Mouse names are used for the genes. Sequencing ends 1 residue short of the CDR3 end; the germline J gene provides the rest. The chain joins TRBV5 to TRBJ2-7, with 11 bases identical to TRBD2. This CDR3 spans 14 amino acids. Trimming removed 5 bases from V and 4 bases from J; junction bases left unmatched: 4. Germline CDR1 and CDR2: LGHNA and YNLKQL (reference sequence). CDR3 bases read: TGTGCCAGCAGCTCCGGGACTGGGGGTTATGAACAGTAC. Translating it yields CASSSGTGGYEQY. The CDR3 as a whole reads CASSSGTGGYEQYF.

Points on this clone: All gene names here are mouse names. The read ends 1 residue shy of where the CDR3 ends; the end is completed using the germline J gene. This sequence joins TRBV16 and TRBJ2-1, with D possibly being TRBD2 (6 bases). The CDR3 has 15 residues. The V gene lost 0 bases and the J gene lost 2 bases, with 8 bases spanning the gap. Germline V lookup: CDR1 SGHSA, CDR2 FRNQAP. The CDR3 bases that were read are TGTGCAAGCAGCTTAGACGGGGGGTACTATGCTGAGCAGTTC. Translated, it gives CASSLDGGYYAEQF. From start to end, the CDR3 is CASSLDGGYYAEQFF.

Note on this clone: The listed genes are named as in mouse. From the germline J gene comes the end of the CDR3, since the read stops 1 residue before it. The chain combines TRBV3 with TRBJ2-7, with D possibly TRBD1 on 6 matching bases. The CDR3 is 13 residues long. Trimming left V 1 base short and J 7 bases short, with 11 bases between. Germline loops: CDR1 SNHLY, CDR2 FYNGKV (reference sequence). The DNA read from the CDR3 is TGTGCCAGCAGCTTAGAGGGGGTGGGGGAACAGTAC. This encodes CASSLEGVGEQY. The entire CDR3 is CASSLEGVGEQYF.

In regard to this clone: Gene names follow the mouse nomenclature. The missing CDR3 end, 1 residue past where the read stops, is filled in from the germline J gene. V usage is TRBV23 and J usage is TRBJ1-1; the D call in the table, TRBD1, was not verified against the DNA. Germline V gene lookup returns CDR1 KGHTA and CDR2 FQNQQP. The CDR3 is 11 residues long. The CDR3 spells CSSSHQGEVFF. The DNA read from the CDR3 is TGCTCCAGCAGTCACCAGGGGGAAGTCTTC.

In this sample, this clone turned up a few times. Gene names are mouse gene names. The read ends 1 residue shy of where the CDR3 ends; the end is completed using the germline J gene. This sample includes further DNA sequences coding for the same CDR3. This chain connects TRBV3 to TRBJ2-7, with TRBD1 identical over 7 bases. V lost 5 bases and J lost 4; bases outside the gene matches: 2. This CDR3 contains 12 residues. The V gene's germline CDR1 is SNHLY and CDR2 FYNGKV (reference sequence). Incomplete CDR3 DNA: TGTGCCAGCAGCCCGGGACAGTATGAACAGTAC. This encodes CASSPGQYEQY. The whole CDR3 sequence is CASSPGQYEQYF.

This clone was seen a single time. Gene names and germline match the mouse. The sequenced fragment ends 1 residue before the CDR3 boundary, so the rest is inferred from the germline J gene. This rearrangement joins TRBV3 to TRBJ1-1, with D possibly matching TRBD1 (5 bases). V gave up 5 bases and J gave up 5 bases, with 9 bases separating them. The V gene's germline CDR1 is SNHLY and CDR2 FYNGKV (reference sequence). The CDR3 is made up of 12 amino acids. CDR3 in amino acids: CASSPAGTEVFF. CDR3 DNA (partial): TGTGCCAGCAGCCCCGCAGGGACAGAAGTCTTC.

Of note for this clone: Genes and germline come from the mouse. The CDR3 extends 1 residue past the end of the read, so its final part is completed from the germline J gene. The genes are TRBV13-2 and TRBJ2-7; TRBD2 matches 10 bases. Looked up from germline, CDR1 is NNHNN and CDR2 is SYGAGS (reference sequence). V gave up 0 bases and J gave up 7 bases; unmatched junction bases: 4. This CDR3 comprises 14 residues. CDR3: CASGDAGGAREQYF. The CDR3 DNA, read in part, is TGTGCCAGCGGTGATGCTGGGGGGGCGCGGGAACAGTAC.

With regard to this clone: Mouse names are used for the genes. Read data end 1 residue before the CDR3 end; the end is taken from the germline J gene. This chain links TRBV4 with TRBJ2-5; D tentatively fits TRBD1 or TRBD2 (5 bases each). The V end was cut by 3 bases, the J end by 3 bases, with 7 bases between. The germline V gene has CDR1 LGHDT and CDR2 YNNKQL (reference sequence). CDR3 length: 13 amino acids. This CDR3 reads CASSYRGQDTQYF. The CDR3 DNA, read in part, is TGTGCCAGCAGCTACCGGGGGCAAGACACCCAGTAC.

This clone was seen a single time. Gene names follow the mouse nomenclature. The sequenced fragment ends 1 residue before the CDR3 boundary, so the rest is inferred from the germline J gene. V and J are TRBV15 and TRBJ1-6; 8 positions match TRBD1. TRBJ1-6 is an open reading frame whose function is uncertain. V gave up 6 bases and J gave up 7 bases; unmatched junction bases: 2. This CDR3 has 13 amino acids. Germline CDR1 SGHND, CDR2 FRSKSL. The sequenced part of the CDR3 DNA is TGTGCCAGCAGGGACAGGGACAATTCGCCCCTCTAC. It is translated as CASRDRDNSPLY. The whole CDR3 sequence is CASRDRDNSPLYF.

Concerning this clone: Germline and genes here are mouse. The CDR3 sequence: CASSPRQNTEVFF. The CDR3 bases that were read are TGTGCCAGCAGTCCCCGCCAGAACACAGAAGTCTTC. The rearrangement links TRBV26 to TRBJ1-1; D remains unclear. The CDR3 is cut off 1 residue early in the read; its end comes from the germline J gene. Trimming took 4 bases from V and 0 from J, leaving 6 bases between them. CDR1 and CDR2 (germline): KGHPV, FQNQEV (reference sequence). The CDR3 contains 13 residues.

A word on this clone: The genes are named according to mouse. The read is 1 residue too short to cover the CDR3 end, so that end is filled in from the germline J gene. The rearrangement links TRBV3 to TRBJ2-3; D might be TRBD1 (5 bases). The germline V gene has CDR1 SNHLY and CDR2 FYNGKV (reference sequence). This CDR3 is 14 amino acids long. With 1 base removed from V and 0 bases from J, the gap between germline ends came to 5 bases. The chain's CDR3 is CASSLGQSAETLYF. Partial CDR3 DNA: TGTGCCAGCAGCTTAGGACAGAGTGCAGAAACGCTGTAT.

For this clone: Genes and germline are mouse. The read gets to within 1 residue of the CDR3 end, and the germline J gene fills in the rest. The gene calls are TRBV23 and TRBJ1-5. This CDR3 has 15 residues. CDR1 and CDR2 from the germline V gene are KGHTA and FQNQQP. The CDR3 DNA, read in part, is TGCTCCAGCAGTCAAACCGGGACGAACAACCAGGCTCCGCTT. The encoded protein is CSSSQTGTNNQAPL. From start to end, the CDR3 is CSSSQTGTNNQAPLF.

This clone was picked up a small number of times. Mouse gene names apply. Read sequence stops 1 residue before the CDR3 end, and the germline J gene provides the missing end. Other DNA sequences in the sample encode the same CDR3. The rearrangement joins TRBV26 to TRBJ1-2; D gene ambiguous. Trimming stripped 4 bases from V and 2 bases from J, with 8 bases between. CDR1 is KGHPV, CDR2 FQNQEV, per germline (reference sequence). The CDR3 covers 13 residues. CDR3 bases read: TGTGCCAGCAGTCCTCACAAGAACTCCGACTACACC. It is translated as CASSPHKNSDYT. The complete CDR3 sequence is CASSPHKNSDYTF.

Comments on this clone: The gene names given are mouse names. The read falls 1 residue short of the CDR3 end, and the missing part is taken from the germline J gene. The J gene is TRBJ1-1, the V gene TRBV16, with a tentative D call TRBD1 (6 bases). Germline V gene data show CDR1 as SGHSA and CDR2 as FRNQAP. There are 15 residues in the CDR3. V lost 1 base, J lost 5 bases, and 14 bases lay in between. The CDR3 sequence: CASSLGRPGQTEVFF. The part of the CDR3 DNA that was read is TGTGCAAGCAGCTTAGGCCGGCCGGGACAAACAGAAGTCTTC.

A few counts support this clone. Mouse gene names and germline throughout. With the read ending 1 residue before the CDR3 end, the germline J gene is used to fill in that end. This chain uses TRBV26 with TRBJ1-1; D remains unclear. Germline CDR1 reads KGHPV; CDR2 reads FQNQEV (reference sequence). V was clipped by 1 base and J by 6 bases, with 6 bases between them. The CDR3 totals 12 residues. CDR3 DNA, as far as it was read: TGTGCCAGCAGTCTGTACCAATCAGAAGTCTTC. Translation gives CASSLYQSEVF. The whole CDR3 is CASSLYQSEVFF.

The sample holds a few counts of this clone. The listed genes are named as in mouse. Incomplete CDR3 DNA: TGTGCCAGCTCCCCCAGGGGGCAAGACACCCAGTAC. Translation: CASSPRGQDTQY. The CDR3 in full is CASSPRGQDTQYF. The chain joins TRBV12-1 to TRBJ2-5; 7 bases agree with TRBD1. The CDR3 end lies 1 residue beyond the end of the read and is filled in from the germline J gene. Germline V gene data show CDR1 as SGHSN and CDR2 as HYEKVE. The CDR3 runs 13 residues. V shed 4 bases, J shed 3 bases, and the junction held 3 bases outside the gene matches.

Comments on this clone: The germline and genes are mouse ones. The CDR3 is cut off 1 residue early in the read; its end comes from the germline J gene. This chain connects TRBV13-3 to TRBJ1-1; 7 nucleotides align to TRBD1. The CDR3 has 15 residues. Losses at the gene ends were 0 bases for V and 0 bases for J; bases not matched to a gene: 2. Germline CDR1 reads NNHDY; CDR2 reads SYVADS. The sequenced CDR3 bases are TGTGCCAGCAGTGATGGGGACAGAGCAAACACAGAAGTCTTC. The encoded protein is CASSDGDRANTEVF. Given in full, the CDR3 is CASSDGDRANTEVFF.

The table lists this clone with a few counts. Gene names are the mouse ones. The read falls 1 residue short of the CDR3 end, and the missing part is taken from the germline J gene. The gene calls are TRBV3 and TRBJ1-5; TRBD1 matches at 7 bases. The CDR3 loop spans 12 amino acids. Trimming at V came to 4 bases and at J to 8 bases, leaving 2 bases not matched to a gene. Germline V CDR1 and CDR2: SNHLY, FYNGKV (reference sequence). The CDR3 sequence: CASSSGQKAPLF. CDR3 DNA, as far as it was read: TGTGCCAGCAGCTCGGGACAGAAGGCTCCGCTT.

In the case of this clone: A much bigger clone sits one base away, suggesting this may be a read error. Gene names denote mouse genes. The missing CDR3 end, 1 residue past where the read stops, is filled in from the germline J gene. The chain employs TRBV3 and TRBJ1-1; D perhaps matches TRBD1 (6 bases). V was pared by 6 bases and J by 4 bases, with 6 bases between. CDR1 is SNHLY and CDR2 is FYNGKV in the germline V gene (reference sequence). CDR3 size: 11 residues. CDR3 protein: CASRDSTEVFF. The CDR3 DNA, read in part, is TGTGCCAGCAGGGACAGCACAGAAGTCTTC.

Of note for this clone: The genes and germline here are from mouse. The covered CDR3 bases are TGTGCCAGCAGTCTGGTGGGGGGTTATGAACAGTAC. Translated, it gives CASSLVGGYEQY. The whole CDR3 sequence is CASSLVGGYEQYF. The chain employs TRBV26 and TRBJ2-7; TRBD2 aligns across 7 bases. From the germline J gene comes the end of the CDR3, since the read stops 1 residue before it. V lost 2 bases and J lost 4; bases outside the gene matches: 2. Germline V gene lookup returns CDR1 KGHPV and CDR2 FQNQEV (reference sequence). The CDR3 length is 13 residues. Based on the CDR3 plus reference TRBV26 and TRBJ2-7, the full variable domain is NSKVIQTPRYLVKGQGQKAKMRCIPEKGHPVVFWYQQNKNNEFKFLINFQNQEVLQQIDMTEKRFSAECPSNSPCSLEIQSSEAGDSALYLCASSLVGGYEQYFGPGTRLTVL.